Shown below are 15 T cell receptor beta chains from a single sample sequenced in a study of response to subunit inactivated influenza vaccine. One entry per CDR3 protein, called by TCRdb with MiXCR from the RT-PCR reads. The sample carries 150,000 to 200,000 distinct CDR3 sequences, around 10% recorded once. Specimen: CD8+ T cells sorted from PBMCs, collected roughly 24 months after vaccination. The source is a man between 50 and 75 years old who received an inactivated influenza vaccine.

The rearrangement joins TRBV24-1 to TRBJ2-1, with 7 bases lining up with TRBD1. With V trimmed by 4 bases and J by 6 bases, 11 bases remained unmatched. The CDR3 loop spans 16 amino acids. Germline V gene sequence: CDR1 KGHDR, CDR2 SFDVKD. This CDR3 is CATSDSRQGRGNEQFF. CDR3 in DNA: TGTGCCACCAGTGACAGCCGACAGGGCCGGGGCAATGAGCAGTTCTTC.

The chain combines TRBV27 with TRBJ2-7; 10 nucleotides align to TRBD2. Trimming removed 6 bases from V and 3 bases from J; junction bases left unmatched: 8. Germline values: CDR1 MNHEY, CDR2 SMNVEV (reference sequence). This CDR3 has 15 amino acids. The CDR3 region has the DNA TGTGCCAGCAGGCCGGGACTAGCGACAATCTACGAGCAGTACTTC. Translation gives CASRPGLATIYEQYF.

This clonotype occurred a few times. The J gene is TRBJ2-2, the V gene TRBV7-6; D is unresolved. CDR1 and CDR2 from the germline V gene are SGHVS and FNYEAQ. Trimming took off 5 bases at V and 2 bases at J, with 9 bases between the two ends. The CDR3 totals 14 residues. This CDR3 is CASSPRINTGELFF. The CDR3 DNA reads as TGTGCCAGCAGCCCCCGGATAAACACCGGGGAGCTGTTTTTT.

The rearrangement joins TRBV10-2 to TRBJ2-2; D unresolved. Germline loops: CDR1 WSHSY, CDR2 SAAADI. The CDR3 has 14 residues. V was trimmed by 5 bases and J by 0 bases, leaving 7 bases between them. The CDR3 region is CASSRYSNTGELFF. The CDR3 DNA is TGCGCCAGCAGTCGGTATTCGAACACCGGGGAGCTGTTTTTT.

This clonotype showed up just a few times. V gene TRBV12-3 or TRBV12-4 combines with J gene TRBJ1-1; 10 nucleotides align to TRBD1. V lost 5 bases and J lost 5; bases outside the gene matches: 5. The CDR3 sequence is 14 residues long. This CDR3 reads CASSETGGWTEAFF. The DNA for the CDR3 is TGTGCCAGCAGTGAGACAGGGGGCTGGACTGAAGCTTTCTTT.

This clonotype appeared many times. This rearrangement joins TRBV12-3 or TRBV12-4 to TRBJ2-1; maybe TRBD2 (6 bases). V dropped 7 bases and J dropped 5 bases, with 15 bases sitting between them. This CDR3 has 14 amino acids. The CDR3 loop is CASTGDPGNNEQFF. The CDR3 coding sequence is TGTGCCAGCACGGGGGACCCGGGTAACAATGAGCAGTTCTTC.

This clonotype was counted ten times or more. The chain has TRBV27 and TRBJ2-1; D ambiguous. CDR1 and CDR2 (germline): MNHEY, SMNVEV (reference sequence). The ends were cut back, 6 bases at V and 3 bases at J, with 15 bases in the middle. The CDR3 covers 15 residues. CDR3 residues: CASSPPEFGYNEQFF. CDR3 sequence (DNA): TGTGCCAGCAGCCCCCCTGAATTCGGCTACAATGAGCAGTTCTTC.

The gene calls are TRBV10-3 and TRBJ2-5, with TRBD2 as a possible D gene (6 bases). CDR1 and CDR2 from the germline V gene are ENHRY and SYGVKD. This CDR3 spans 16 amino acids. Trimming pared 0 bases from V and 4 bases from J, leaving 15 bases between. The CDR3 DNA follows: TGTGCCATCAGTGAGTCGGGACTTCCCGGGGGAGAGACCCAGTACTTC. Residues: CAISESGLPGGETQYF.

This chain connects TRBV2 to TRBJ2-7; D remains ambiguous. Deletions cut 4 bases from V and 3 bases from J, with 10 bases between. Per germline, CDR1 SNHLY and CDR2 FYNNEI. CDR3 length: 13 residues. This CDR3 reads CASSVRRGYEQYF. The CDR3 DNA reads as TGTGCCAGCAGTGTACGCCGCGGCTACGAGCAGTACTTC. The whole variable domain, remainder taken from reference TRBV2 and TRBJ2-7, is EPEVTQTPSHQVTQMGQEVILRCVPISNHLYFYWYRQILGQKVEFLVSFYNNEISEKSEIFDDQFSVERPDGSNFTLKIRSTKLEDSAMYFCASSVRRGYEQYFGPGTRLTVT.

This clonotype was seen ten or more times. The genes are TRBV12-3 or TRBV12-4 and TRBJ1-1; 8 nucleotides match TRBD1. Trimming at V came to 6 bases and at J to 10 bases, leaving 7 bases not matched to a gene. This CDR3 region has 12 residues. In DNA, the CDR3 is TGTGCCAGCAGCGGGGGACAGGCGGTAGCTTTCTTT. Its translation is CASSGGQAVAFF.

This clonotype was seen many times. CDR3 loop: CASSLTGEPGEQYF. CDR3 sequence (DNA): TGTGCCAGCAGCCTGACGGGGGAACCGGGGGAGCAGTACTTC. The chain uses TRBV6-1 and TRBJ2-7; perhaps TRBD2 as D (6 bases). Germline V gene sequence: CDR1 MNHNS, CDR2 SASEGT. The CDR3 is made up of 14 amino acids. V lost 6 bases and J lost 7, with 19 bases in between.

Ten or more counts support this clonotype. The chain recombines TRBV12-3 or TRBV12-4 with TRBJ2-2, with 9 nucleotides matching TRBD1. J lost 4 bases, V lost 5 bases, and 11 bases had no gene match. The CDR3 length is 17 residues. DNA for the CDR3: TGTGCCAGCAGTCGCACAGGGGGCGCAGGCCGCACCGGGGAGCTGTTTTTT. Its translation: CASSRTGGAGRTGELFF.

This clonotype was detected a few times. The chain couples TRBV7-2 to TRBJ2-7, with 7 positions matching TRBD2. V gave up 5 bases and J gave up 0 bases; unmatched junction bases: 7. There are 15 residues in the CDR3. Per germline, CDR1 SGHTA and CDR2 FQGNSA. CDR3 loop: CASSPSGLSSYEQYF. CDR3 sequence (DNA): TGTGCCAGCAGCCCTAGCGGCCTTAGCTCCTACGAGCAGTACTTC. Looking up the rest from reference TRBV7-2 and TRBJ2-7 gives the full variable domain: GAGVSQSPSNKVTEKGKDVELRCDPISGHTALYWYRQSLGQGLEFLIYFQGNSAPDKSGLPSDRFSAERTGGSVSTLTIQRTQQEDSAVYLCASSPSGLSSYEQYFGPGTRLTVT.

V is TRBV10-3 and J is TRBJ2-7, with 8 bases fitting TRBD2. The CDR3 is 15 amino acids. The germline CDR1 and CDR2 sequences are ENHRY and SYGVKD. J gave up 2 bases and V 3 bases, and 6 bases lay outside the gene matches. CDR3 sequence (DNA): TGTGCCATCAGTGACTCCGGGGGGGCTACCTACGAGCAGTACTTC. This sequence encodes CAISDSGGATYEQYF.

The rearrangement uses TRBV28 and TRBJ2-6; tentative D call: TRBD1 (6 bases). Germline V gives CDR1 MDHEN, CDR2 SYDVKM. Between the trimmed V and J ends, which lost 6 bases and 2 bases, there was a span of 8 bases. The CDR3 is 14 amino acids. CDR3 coding DNA: TGTGCCAGCAGGCAGGGGCCTGGGGCCAACGTCCTGACTTTC. It codes for CASRQGPGANVLTF.